In its sample, the clone carrying this T cell receptor (beta chain) ranks as medium-sized. No antigen is known for it. In the mixed lymphocyte reaction, cells were cocultured for 6 days at 37°C. The germline V gene has CDR1 SNHLY and CDR2 FYNNEI. The germline V and J ends were trimmed by 4 bases and 3 bases, with 12 bases remaining between them. CDR3 length: 14 residues. TCRdb's table, derived via immunoSEQ multiplex PCR, lists solely in-frame clones and lacks some. The data hold 17,000 or so clones, with around 42% observed a single time. This sample is drawn from a study of siplizumab effects on memory and regulatory T cells.

The sequence was obtained from a human donor in good health; the cells came from an allogeneic mixed lymphocyte reaction. The sequencing input was CFSE-low (dividing) CD4+ T cells sorted from an allogeneic mixed lymphocyte reaction. The chain combines TRBV2 with TRBJ2-5; no firm D call. The CDR3 coding sequence is TGTGCCAGCAGTGCTCGGCAGGTGGAAGAGACCCAGTACTTC. Amino acids: CASSARQVEETQYF. Combining the CDR3 with reference TRBV2 and TRBJ2-5 gives the whole variable domain EPEVTQTPSHQVTQMGQEVILRCVPISNHLYFYWYRQILGQKVEFLVSFYNNEISEKSEIFDDQFSVERPDGSNFTLKIRSTKLEDSAMYFCASSARQVEETQYFGPGTRLLVL.